This T cell receptor (beta chain) comes out of a study of blood T cells in healthy people across ages. Only a few counts were recorded for this clonotype. CDR3 size: 17 residues. V was shortened by 0 bases and J by 0 bases, with 15 bases between the two germline ends. Germline loops: CDR1 LGHNA, CDR2 YSLEER. Primers used in a second PCR of roughly 7 to 11 cycles were a sample-barcoded 5' primer and a J-beta primer mix. Each CDR3 protein gets one entry after TCRdb re-called the 5' RACE reads with MiXCR. The table shows about 830,000 distinct CDR3 sequences, with 55% to 65% occurring only once. The sample taken for sequencing was blood. This TCR came from a man younger than 40 in good health. J is TRBJ2-7 and V is TRBV4-3; no reliable D call. CDR3 nucleotides: TGCGCCAGCAGCCAAGATCAAGGACGCTCAAGCTCCTACGAGCAGTACTTC. Protein: CASSQDQGRSSSYEQYF.